Presented here are 11 T cell receptor beta chains from one specimen sequenced in a study of radiation and T cells in renal cell carcinoma. Regarding treatment: treatment-naive control, cytoreductive nephrectomy. TCRdb keeps only in-frame clones here, not all; method: immunoSEQ multiplex PCR. The sample shows 19,000 or so clones, approximately 59% of them seen only once. The sequences come from tumor tissue, collected from a patient whose treatment was nephrectomy without radiotherapy. All receptors derive from a man aged 45-65 years with renal cell carcinoma.

The chain uses TRBV5-3 and TRBJ2-2; no clear D gene. TRBV5-3 is an ORF; its function is uncertain. Trimming took 0 bases from V and 3 from J, leaving 3 bases between them. The CDR3 is 13 residues long. The CDR3 here is CARSLDYTGELFF. CDR3 coding DNA: TGTGCCAGAAGCTTGGATTACACCGGGGAGCTGTTTTTT.

This clone showed up just once. V gene TRBV6-5 combines with J gene TRBJ2-2; no firm D call. V was pared by 0 bases and J by 4 bases, with 9 bases between. The CDR3 length is 15 residues. From germline, CDR1 is MNHEY and CDR2 SVGAGI. CDR3 sequence (DNA): TGTGCCAGCAGTTACTCTCCTAGAGGCACCGGGGAGCTGTTTTTT. This codes for CASSYSPRGTGELFF.

This clone was seen just once. The chain couples TRBV7-2 to TRBJ2-2; D call uncertain. Germline-derived CDR1 and CDR2 are SGHTA and FQGNSA. V lost 5 bases to trimming and J lost 2 bases, with 15 bases between them. The CDR3 spans 16 residues. The CDR3 bases are TGTGCCAGCAGCCCACGGACCGGGCTTAACACCGGGGAGCTGTTTTTT. Its protein product is CASSPRTGLNTGELFF.

This chain links TRBV29-1 with TRBJ1-2; D is unclear. This CDR3 contains 11 residues. Germline V lookup: CDR1 SQVTM, CDR2 ANQGSEA. The V and J ends lost 6 bases and 6 bases respectively, with 11 bases between them. CDR3 amino acids: CSVNGYDGYTF. In nucleotides, the CDR3 is TGCAGCGTCAACGGGTACGATGGCTACACCTTC.

This clone was detected many times. The rearrangement links TRBV9 to TRBJ1-3; 9 bases align to TRBD1. V lost 0 bases to trimming and J lost 2 bases; unmatched junction nucleotides: 6. Germline loops: CDR1 SGDLS, CDR2 YYNGEE. CDR3 length: 17 residues. The CDR3 reads CASSVAGTGNAGNTIYF. The CDR3 DNA is TGTGCCAGCAGCGTAGCCGGGACAGGGAACGCTGGAAACACCATATATTTT.

Only a few counts were recorded for this clone. This chain joins TRBV2 and TRBJ1-3; D not resolved. The germline CDR1 and CDR2 sequences are SNHLY and FYNNEI. V was clipped by 5 bases and J by 2 bases, with 10 bases between them. There are 14 residues in the CDR3. DNA for the CDR3: TGTGCCAGCAGTTCCTTCGGGGCTGGAAACACCATATATTTT. The encoded protein is CASSSFGAGNTIYF.

The rearrangement links TRBV19 to TRBJ2-7, with a tentative D call TRBD2 (5 bases). CDR3 length equals 12 residues. Germline lookup yields CDR1 LNHDA and CDR2 SQIVND (reference sequence). Trimming cost V 4 bases and J 4 bases, with 8 bases left between them. In DNA form, the CDR3 reads TGTGCCAGTAGTACGGGATTTTACGAGCAGTACTTC. This sequence encodes CASSTGFYEQYF.

This chain links TRBV30 with TRBJ1-6; D gene unclear. From germline, CDR1 is GTSNPN and CDR2 SVGIG (reference sequence). Trimming pared 3 bases from V and 5 bases from J, leaving 11 bases between. CDR3 length: 14 amino acids. The CDR3 DNA reads TGTGCCTGGAGCGAGATTGGGGATAATTCACCCCTCCACTTT. Amino acid sequence: CAWSEIGDNSPLHF.

The gene calls are TRBV2 and TRBJ2-7, with D possibly being TRBD1 or TRBD2 (7 bases each). This CDR3 is built from 14 residues. Germline V gene lookup returns CDR1 SNHLY and CDR2 FYNNEI. Trimming cost V 7 bases and J 4 bases, with 17 bases left between them. CDR3 sequence reads: CASTKGGTVYEQYF. The DNA for the CDR3 is TGTGCCAGCACCAAGGGGGGGACAGTTTACGAGCAGTACTTC. Variable domain in full (rest from reference TRBV2 and TRBJ2-7): EPEVTQTPSHQVTQMGQEVILRCVPISNHLYFYWYRQILGQKVEFLVSFYNNEISEKSEIFDDQFSVERPDGSNFTLKIRSTKLEDSAMYFCASTKGGTVYEQYFGPGTRLTVT.

The chain has TRBV2 and TRBJ2-7; D not resolved. Germline lookup yields CDR1 SNHLY and CDR2 FYNNEI. The CDR3 covers 13 residues. The V gene lost 4 bases and the J gene lost 2 bases, with 9 bases spanning the gap. The CDR3 protein is CASSGELAYEQYF. Here the CDR3 DNA reads TGTGCCAGCAGTGGGGAACTGGCCTACGAGCAGTACTTC.

The V call is TRBV27, the J call TRBJ2-7; 7 nucleotides align to TRBD2. The V and J ends lost 5 bases and 6 bases, in that order; junction bases with no gene match: 13. Germline CDR1 reads MNHEY; CDR2 reads SMNVEV (reference sequence). This CDR3 is built from 15 residues. The CDR3 is CASSKSGGRSREQYF. The CDR3 DNA sequence: TGTGCCAGCAGTAAATCTGGCGGGAGATCTCGCGAGCAGTACTTC.